This is a list of T cell receptor beta chains from one sample in a study of T cells after yellow fever vaccination. TCRdb used MiXCR to reprocess the 5' RACE reads, holding one entry per CDR3 protein. Of 500,000 to 650,000 distinct CDR3 sequences listed, approximately 13% are singletons. The source material was PBMCs, sampled on the day of the yellow fever booster vaccination. The receptors shown here come from a man aged 25-45 years who received the YFV17D yellow fever vaccine. CDR3s include the opening cysteine and the closing phenylalanine or tryptophan. Fields, in order: V gene, D gene, clone size, J gene, CDR3 protein, CDR3 DNA. D genes are given only for firm matches. The size field is filled for only some rows; it gives once, few, many or a size class.

TRBV7-2	TRBD1	-	TRBJ2-3	CASSIRQGTFLNTQYF	TGTGCCAGCAGCATTCGACAGGGCACCTTCTTGAATACGCAGTATTTT
TRBV27	TRBD2	few	TRBJ2-1	CASAGGPYNEQFF	TGTGCCAGCGCGGGAGGACCCTACAATGAGCAGTTCTTC
TRBV28	TRBD1	-	TRBJ2-6	CASSLSQGISGANVLTF	TGTGCCAGCAGTTTGTCACAGGGGATTTCGGGGGCCAACGTCCTGACTTTC
TRBV7-8	-	few	TRBJ2-7	CASSESGGYEVYEQYF	TGTGCCAGCAGCGAAAGTGGCGGGTATGAAGTCTACGAGCAGTACTTC
TRBV6-5	-	-	TRBJ2-7	CASSYPAFGPTKFSYEQYF	TGTGCCAGCAGTTACCCCGCCTTTGGACCAACCAAATTCTCCTACGAGCAGTACTTC
TRBV9	TRBD2	-	TRBJ2-1	CASSPSGRDGNEQFF	TGTGCCAGCAGCCCTAGCGGGAGAGACGGCAATGAGCAGTTCTTC
TRBV27	TRBD2	few	TRBJ2-5	CASSSLAGLGETQYF	TGTGCCAGCAGTTCCCTAGCGGGATTGGGTGAGACCCAGTACTTC
TRBV21-1	-	-	TRBJ2-1	CASSPRGFF	TGTGCCAGCAGTCCCAGGGGTTTCTTC
TRBV2	-	-	TRBJ2-7	CASSEAPASNPSAYEQYF	TGTGCCAGCAGTGAAGCGCCCGCTTCCAATCCCTCGGCCTACGAGCAGTACTTC
TRBV20-1	-	many	TRBJ2-1	CSARGRQVNEQFF	TGCAGTGCTAGGGGGAGGCAGGTCAATGAGCAGTTCTTC
TRBV12-5	TRBD1	-	TRBJ2-1	CASGQNDRGSYNEQFF	TGTGCTAGTGGCCAAAACGACAGGGGTTCCTACAATGAGCAGTTCTTC
TRBV20-1	TRBD1	few	TRBJ2-2	CSAASGTGITGELFF	TGCAGTGCTGCGTCCGGGACAGGGATAACCGGGGAGCTGTTTTTT
TRBV6-2/TRBV6-3	-	few	TRBJ2-1	CASSNPRNEQFF	TGTGCCAGCAGTAATCCCCGAAATGAGCAGTTCTTC
TRBV19	TRBD1	-	TRBJ2-5	CATTGTGKETQYF	TGTGCCACAACCGGGACAGGGAAAGAGACCCAGTACTTC
TRBV4-2	-	-	TRBJ2-7	CASSQDQVGEQYF	TGTGCCAGCAGCCAAGATCAGGTGGGCGAGCAGTACTTC
TRBV12-3/TRBV12-4	TRBD2	-	TRBJ2-5	CATTWGEGETQYF	TGTGCCACCACCTGGGGGGAGGGAGAGACCCAGTACTTC
TRBV5-7	TRBD1	-	TRBJ2-3	CASSPPGQSTDTQYF	TGTGCCAGCAGCCCTCCGGGACAGAGCACAGATACGCAGTATTTT
TRBV9	-	-	TRBJ2-7	CASSGDDGKQYF	TGTGCCAGCAGCGGGGACGACGGCAAGCAGTACTTC
TRBV3-1	-	-	TRBJ1-6	CASSLRAPNSPLHF	TGTGCCAGCAGCCTTCGGGCGCCTAATTCACCCCTCCACTTT
TRBV7-2	TRBD1	-	TRBJ1-2	CASSRRTGANYGYTF	TGTGCCAGCAGCAGACGGACAGGAGCTAACTATGGCTACACCTTC
TRBV20-1	-	few	TRBJ2-1	CSGGNYNEQFF	TGCAGTGGAGGAAACTACAATGAGCAGTTCTTC
TRBV7-6	TRBD1	-	TRBJ2-5	CASSLGGQGLLETQYF	TGTGCCAGCAGCTTAGGGGGACAGGGGTTACTCGAGACCCAGTACTTC
TRBV29-1	-	-	TRBJ2-3	CSVTTGRTDTQYF	TGCAGCGTGACGACAGGGAGGACAGATACGCAGTATTTT
TRBV7-9	TRBD1	few	TRBJ1-1	CASSLGQGVAEAFF	TGTGCCAGCAGCTTGGGACAGGGAGTGGCTGAAGCTTTCTTT
TRBV9	TRBD1	-	TRBJ1-3	CASSVEGTEIYPIYF	TGTGCCAGCAGCGTTGAAGGGACAGAGATTTACCCCATATATTTT
TRBV20-1	-	few	TRBJ2-7	CSAPNRRWSYEQYF	TGCAGTGCTCCCAATAGACGATGGTCCTACGAGCAGTACTTC
TRBV3-1	-	many	TRBJ2-7	CASSQRSEQYF	TGTGCCAGCAGCCAACGGTCCGAGCAGTACTTC
TRBV2	-	few	TRBJ2-7	CASIVRGGYEQYF	TGTGCCAGCATCGTCAGGGGGGGCTACGAGCAGTACTTC
TRBV4-3	TRBD1	few	TRBJ2-1	CASSQEDRGRNEQFF	TGCGCCAGCAGCCAAGAAGACAGGGGCAGAAATGAGCAGTTCTTC
TRBV12-3/TRBV12-4	-	few	TRBJ2-1	CASSSSTDKPPRF	TGTGCCAGCAGTTCGTCCACGGACAAACCCCCCCGTTTC
TRBV7-2	TRBD2	many	TRBJ2-5	CASSLGAGESQETQYF	TGTGCCAGCAGCTTAGGTGCGGGAGAGAGCCAAGAGACCCAGTACTTC
TRBV6-2/TRBV6-3	-	many	TRBJ2-3	CASSWGPDTQYF	TGTGCCAGCAGTTGGGGGCCAGATACGCAGTATTTT
TRBV9	TRBD1	few	TRBJ2-4	CASSEDPGQGAVNIQYF	TGTGCCAGCAGCGAAGATCCTGGGCAGGGGGCAGTGAACATTCAGTACTTC
TRBV11-1	-	-	TRBJ2-2	CASSDHTKARTAINTGELFF	TGTGCCAGCAGCGATCACACGAAGGCCCGAACCGCTATAAACACCGGGGAGCTGTTTTTT
TRBV27	TRBD1	few	TRBJ2-5	CASSALGTGWGETQYF	TGTGCCAGCAGTGCGCTCGGGACAGGGTGGGGAGAGACCCAGTACTTC
TRBV20-1	TRBD1	-	TRBJ2-4	CSASHRGSTEKTNPALAKNIQYF	TGCAGTGCTAGCCACAGGGGTTCGACGGAGAAAACAAATCCCGCACTAGCCAAAAACATTCAGTACTTC
TRBV28	-	-	TRBJ2-1	CASSGGPVEQFF	TGTGCCAGCAGTGGAGGGCCGGTTGAGCAGTTCTTC
TRBV6-2/TRBV6-3	-	few	TRBJ2-5	CASLQGSQETQYF	TGTGCCAGCCTTCAGGGGAGCCAGGAGACCCAGTACTTC
TRBV20-1	-	many	TRBJ2-5	CSAGPLGETQYF	TGCAGTGCTGGACCTTTGGGAGAGACCCAGTACTTC
TRBV13	-	few	TRBJ2-1	CASSWENNEQFF	TGTGCCAGCAGCTGGGAGAACAATGAGCAGTTCTTC
TRBV7-2	-	few	TRBJ2-3	CASSYQAGGSTDTQYF	TGTGCCAGCAGCTATCAGGCAGGGGGGAGCACAGATACGCAGTATTTT
TRBV10-3	-	many	TRBJ2-1	CAIGGAGSHEQFF	TGTGCCATCGGGGGGGCGGGATCCCATGAGCAGTTCTTC
TRBV27	TRBD1	-	TRBJ1-4	CASRVPGQGNEKLFF	TGTGCCAGCAGAGTCCCGGGACAGGGGAATGAAAAACTGTTTTTT
TRBV12-3/TRBV12-4	TRBD1	few	TRBJ2-5	CASSSDREGFQETQYF	TGTGCCAGCAGCAGTGACAGGGAAGGGTTCCAAGAGACCCAGTACTTC
TRBV7-6	-	-	TRBJ2-5	CASSEPEERDPQETQYF	TGTGCCAGCAGCGAGCCGGAGGAACGGGACCCCCAAGAGACCCAGTACTTC
TRBV29-1	-	-	TRBJ1-1	CSVQAVTLIF	TGCAGCGTTCAAGCTGTCACACTTATATTT
TRBV30	TRBD1	-	TRBJ2-1	CACTRQGDFDNEQFF	TGTGCCTGCACCCGACAGGGGGATTTCGACAATGAGCAGTTCTTC
TRBV7-2	-	few	TRBJ1-6	CASSPRPDSPLHF	TGTGCCAGCAGCCCTAGGCCGGATTCACCCCTCCACTTT